The 13 T cell receptor beta chains in this list originate from one sample, sequenced in a study of T cell responses to AZD1222 COVID-19 vaccine. Sequencing used immunoSEQ multiplex PCR; TCRdb keeps in-frame clones, though not all of them. Here the sample spans about 69,000 clones, approximately 87% being singletons. Sequencing was performed on peripheral blood, taken 28 days after the second AZD1222 dose. The receptor set was obtained from an adult who received the AZD1222 COVID-19 vaccine.

This chain joins TRBV7-9 and TRBJ1-1, with D maybe TRBD1 (6 bases). Germline loops: CDR1 SEHNR, CDR2 FQNEAQ (reference sequence). This CDR3 spans 15 amino acids. Trimming took off 2 bases at V and 0 bases at J, with 10 bases between the two ends. CDR3 bases: TGTGCCAGCAGCTTACAGGGGACTATGAACACTGAAGCTTTCTTT. This codes for CASSLQGTMNTEAFF.

In DNA form, the CDR3 reads TGTGCCACCAGCAGAGATCCCCCCGAAAAACTGTTTTTT. Translating gives CATSRDPPEKLFF. The V gene is TRBV15, the J gene TRBJ1-4; unclear D gene. Germline loops: CDR1 LNHNV, CDR2 YYDKDF (reference sequence). The CDR3 extends over 13 amino acids. Between the trimmed V and J ends, which lost 0 bases and 8 bases, there was a span of 7 bases.

The chain is built from TRBV10-3 and TRBJ2-3; D may be TRBD2 (7 bases). Trimming removed 7 bases from V and 2 bases from J, with 19 bases in between. The CDR3 runs to 16 residues. Germline-derived CDR1 and CDR2 are ENHRY and SYGVKD. CDR3 nucleotides: TGTGCCATCAAGGGGGGGGGAGCGGGGACCACAGATACGCAGTATTTT. This translates into CAIKGGGAGTTDTQYF.

The chain has TRBV10-3 and TRBJ1-1; perhaps TRBD1 as D (6 bases). CDR1 is ENHRY and CDR2 is SYGVKD in the germline V gene. The CDR3 contains 14 residues. Trimming shortened V by 6 bases and J by 0 bases, and 11 bases separated the two germline ends. The CDR3 loop reads CAIRDSRLNTEAFF. The CDR3 region has the DNA TGTGCCATCAGGGACAGCCGTCTGAACACTGAAGCTTTCTTT.

This chain joins TRBV15 and TRBJ2-3, with D possibly matching TRBD1 (6 bases). Germline V gene data show CDR1 as LNHNV and CDR2 as YYDKDF (reference sequence). V was clipped by 1 base and J by 0 bases, with 8 bases between them. The CDR3 extends over 15 amino acids. CDR3 protein: CATSRVGASTDTQYF. CDR3 nucleotides: TGTGCCACCAGCAGAGTGGGGGCTAGCACAGATACGCAGTATTTT.

The chain recombines TRBV27 with TRBJ1-5; 7 bases match TRBD1. The CDR3 is made up of 15 amino acids. Germline V gene data show CDR1 as MNHEY and CDR2 as SMNVEV (reference sequence). V was pared by 0 bases and J by 4 bases, with 3 bases of the junction left unmatched. For the CDR3, the DNA is TGTGCCAGCAGTTTATCAGGACAGGCAAATCAGCCCCAGCATTTT. Translated, it gives CASSLSGQANQPQHF.

The chain has TRBV5-1 and TRBJ2-5, with D uncertain. Germline assignment: CDR1 SGHRS and CDR2 YFSETQ. V shed 0 bases and J shed 1 base, with 7 bases lying between them. The CDR3 covers 14 residues. The CDR3, as DNA: TGCGCCAGCAGCTTGGATGTGGGCCAAGAGACCCAGTACTTC. Translating it yields CASSLDVGQETQYF.

J is TRBJ2-5 and V is TRBV6-6; D not resolved. Trimming left V 6 bases short and J 5 bases short, with 10 bases between. The CDR3 loop spans 12 amino acids. Germline V CDR1 and CDR2: MNHNY, SVGAGI (reference sequence). In nucleotides, the CDR3 is TGTGCCAGCAGCCCCCGTTGGGAGACCCAGTACTTC. Encoded protein: CASSPRWETQYF.

V gene TRBV6-1 combines with J gene TRBJ2-3, with no clear D. V lost 8 bases to trimming and J lost 0 bases, with 12 bases between them. Germline lookup yields CDR1 MNHNS and CDR2 SASEGT. This CDR3 region has 14 residues. The CDR3 sequence: CASSLRLSTDTQYF. CDR3 in DNA: TGTGCCAGCTCCTTGCGTCTTAGCACAGATACGCAGTATTTT.

Remarks on this clone: One end of the junction does not line up with germline, which may come from a read error. The chain joins TRBV18 to TRBJ1-4, with no clear D. This CDR3 comprises 13 residues. Germline V gives CDR1 KGHSH, CDR2 LQKENI. Here the CDR3 DNA reads TGTGCCAGCTCACCACCCCACGGATCCCAGATTCGGTTT. Translating it yields CASSPPHGSQIRF.

This chain connects TRBV5-1 to TRBJ1-2; D ambiguous. V dropped 1 base and J dropped 9 bases, with 16 bases sitting between them. Per germline, CDR1 SGHRS and CDR2 YFSETQ. The CDR3 is 14 amino acids. CDR3 residues: CASSLQVPLESYTF. The CDR3, as DNA: TGCGCCAGCAGCTTGCAGGTACCCCTAGAGAGCTACACCTTC.

The V call is TRBV3-1 (or the pseudogene TRBV3-2), the J call TRBJ1-2; D not certain. CDR1 is LGHDT and CDR2 is YNNKEL in the germline V gene (reference sequence). This CDR3 spans 15 amino acids. Trimming cost V 0 bases and J 1 base, with 9 bases left between them. CDR3 nucleotides: TGTGCCAGCAGCCAAGACGGACGGGATAACTATGGCTACACCTTC. Translating gives CASSQDGRDNYGYTF.

This rearrangement joins TRBV5-1 to TRBJ1-2, with D possibly TRBD1 on 5 matching bases. This CDR3 has 14 amino acids. Trimming cost V 0 bases and J 4 bases, with 10 bases left between them. Germline lookup yields CDR1 SGHRS and CDR2 YFSETQ. The CDR3 sequence: CASSLVGGGYGYTF. The CDR3 region has the DNA TGCGCCAGCAGCTTGGTGGGGGGAGGCTATGGCTACACCTTC.